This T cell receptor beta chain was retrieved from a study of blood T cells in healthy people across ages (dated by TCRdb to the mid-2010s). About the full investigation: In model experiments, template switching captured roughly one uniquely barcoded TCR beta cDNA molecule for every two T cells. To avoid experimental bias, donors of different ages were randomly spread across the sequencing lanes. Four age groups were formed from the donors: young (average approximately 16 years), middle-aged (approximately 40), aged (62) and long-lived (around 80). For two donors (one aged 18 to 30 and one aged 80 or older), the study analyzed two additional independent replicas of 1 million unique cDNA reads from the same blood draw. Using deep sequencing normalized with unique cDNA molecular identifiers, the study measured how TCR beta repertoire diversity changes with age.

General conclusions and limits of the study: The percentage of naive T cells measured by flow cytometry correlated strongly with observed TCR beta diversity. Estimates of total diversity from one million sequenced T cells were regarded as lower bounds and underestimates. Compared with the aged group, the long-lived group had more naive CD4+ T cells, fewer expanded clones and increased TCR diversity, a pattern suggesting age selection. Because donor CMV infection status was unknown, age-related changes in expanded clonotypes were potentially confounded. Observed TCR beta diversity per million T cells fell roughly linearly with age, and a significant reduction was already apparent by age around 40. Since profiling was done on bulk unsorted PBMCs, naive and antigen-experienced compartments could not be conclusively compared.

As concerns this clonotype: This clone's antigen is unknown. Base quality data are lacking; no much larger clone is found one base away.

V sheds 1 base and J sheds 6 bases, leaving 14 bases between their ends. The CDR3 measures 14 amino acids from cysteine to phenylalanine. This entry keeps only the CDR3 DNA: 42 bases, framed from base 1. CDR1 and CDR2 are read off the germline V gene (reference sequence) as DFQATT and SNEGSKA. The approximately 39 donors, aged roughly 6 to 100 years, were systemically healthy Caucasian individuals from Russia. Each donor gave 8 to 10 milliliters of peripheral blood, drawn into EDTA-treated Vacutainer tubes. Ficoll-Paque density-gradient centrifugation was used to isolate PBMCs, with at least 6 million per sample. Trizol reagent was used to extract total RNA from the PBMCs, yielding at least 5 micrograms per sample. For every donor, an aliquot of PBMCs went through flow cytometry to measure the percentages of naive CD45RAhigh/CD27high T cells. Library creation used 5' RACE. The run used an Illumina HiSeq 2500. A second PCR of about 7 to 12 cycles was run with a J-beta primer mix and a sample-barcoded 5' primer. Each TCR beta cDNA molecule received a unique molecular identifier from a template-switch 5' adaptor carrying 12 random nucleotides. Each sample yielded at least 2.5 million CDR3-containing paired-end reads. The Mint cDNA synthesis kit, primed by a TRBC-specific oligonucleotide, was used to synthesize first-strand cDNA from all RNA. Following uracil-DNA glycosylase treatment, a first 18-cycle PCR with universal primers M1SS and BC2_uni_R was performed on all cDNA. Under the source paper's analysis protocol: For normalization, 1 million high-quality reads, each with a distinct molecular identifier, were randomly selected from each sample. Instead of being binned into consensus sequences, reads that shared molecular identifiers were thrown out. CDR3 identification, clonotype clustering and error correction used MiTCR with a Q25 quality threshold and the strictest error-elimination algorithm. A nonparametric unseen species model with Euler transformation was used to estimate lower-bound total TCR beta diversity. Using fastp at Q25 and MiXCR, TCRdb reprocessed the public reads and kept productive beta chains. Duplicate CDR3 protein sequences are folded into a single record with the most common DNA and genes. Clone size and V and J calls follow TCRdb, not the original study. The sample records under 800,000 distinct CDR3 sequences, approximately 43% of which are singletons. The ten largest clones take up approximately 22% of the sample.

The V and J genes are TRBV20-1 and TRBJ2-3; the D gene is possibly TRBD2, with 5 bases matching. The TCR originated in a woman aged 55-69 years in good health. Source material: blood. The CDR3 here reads CSARAKSGGDTQYF. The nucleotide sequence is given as TGCAGTGCTAGAGCAAAGAGCGGCGGGGATACGCAGTATTTT.